A selection of T cell receptor beta chains follows, all from one sample in a study of response to subunit inactivated influenza vaccine. Via MiXCR, TCRdb re-called the RT-PCR reads, giving one row per CDR3 protein. Altogether about 520,000 distinct CDR3 sequences are present, about 7.2% being singletons, with the ten largest covering around 14%. Sample: PBMCs from blood, taken roughly 24 months after vaccination. These receptors were collected from a man between 50 and 69 years old who received an inactivated influenza vaccine. The CDR3 runs from the conserved cysteine through the conserved F or W. The D gene is left open where the match is weak. Expanded clones get a size class; other rows say once, few or many, or leave the size out.

v_gene: TRBV5-1
abundance: many
d_gene: TRBD2
j_gene: TRBJ2-2
CDR3aa: CASSLIAAGAHGELFF
CDR3nt: TGCGCCAGCAGCTTGATTGCGGCGGGAGCCCACGGGGAGCTGTTTTTT

v_gene: TRBV29-1
abundance: many
d_gene: TRBD2
j_gene: TRBJ2-2
CDR3aa: CSGVGGTTGELFF
CDR3nt: TGCAGCGGGGTCGGGGGGACCACCGGGGAGCTGTTTTTT

v_gene: TRBV2
abundance: few
d_gene: .
j_gene: TRBJ1-2
CDR3aa: CATSTAGSYTF
CDR3nt: TGTGCCACATCGACAGCAGGCAGCTACACCTTC

v_gene: TRBV2
abundance: few
d_gene: .
j_gene: TRBJ2-4
CDR3aa: CASSEIILKNIQYF
CDR3nt: TGTGCCAGCAGTGAGATTATCTTGAAAAACATTCAGTACTTC

v_gene: TRBV7-9
abundance: few
d_gene: .
j_gene: TRBJ2-1
CDR3aa: CASSLAVYNNEQFF
CDR3nt: TGTGCCAGCAGCTTAGCAGTTTATAACAATGAGCAGTTCTTC

v_gene: TRBV4-3
abundance: .
d_gene: .
j_gene: TRBJ2-1
CDR3aa: CASSQEGTLYNEQFF
CDR3nt: TGCGCCAGCAGCCAAGAAGGGACGCTCTACAATGAGCAGTTCTTC

v_gene: TRBV7-8
abundance: few
d_gene: .
j_gene: TRBJ2-7
CDR3aa: CASSDYNLGEQYF
CDR3nt: TGTGCCAGCAGTGACTATAATCTAGGGGAGCAGTACTTC

v_gene: TRBV6-2/TRBV6-3
abundance: many
d_gene: .
j_gene: TRBJ2-7
CDR3aa: CASSSAKDNEQYF
CDR3nt: TGTGCCAGCAGTTCGGCAAAAGACAACGAGCAGTACTTC

v_gene: TRBV29-1
abundance: few
d_gene: .
j_gene: TRBJ1-1
CDR3aa: CSVVGQNTEAFF
CDR3nt: TGCAGCGTTGTGGGGCAGAACACTGAAGCTTTCTTT

v_gene: TRBV12-3/TRBV12-4
abundance: many
d_gene: .
j_gene: TRBJ1-5
CDR3aa: CASSFVSGWDQPQHF
CDR3nt: TGTGCCAGCAGTTTTGTATCCGGTTGGGATCAGCCCCAGCATTTT

v_gene: TRBV6-5
abundance: .
d_gene: .
j_gene: TRBJ2-1
CDR3aa: CASSSSQVGRDNEQFF
CDR3nt: TGTGCCAGCAGTTCCTCACAGGTTGGCCGCGACAATGAGCAGTTCTTC

v_gene: TRBV5-6
abundance: many
d_gene: .
j_gene: TRBJ1-3
CDR3aa: CASSRPASGNTIYF
CDR3nt: TGTGCCAGCAGCCGCCCGGCCTCTGGAAACACCATATATTTT

v_gene: TRBV12-3/TRBV12-4
abundance: .
d_gene: .
j_gene: TRBJ2-1
CDR3aa: CASSLGQKSSYNEQFF
CDR3nt: TGTGCCAGCAGTTTAGGACAGAAAAGCTCCTACAATGAGCAGTTCTTC

v_gene: TRBV21-1
abundance: few
d_gene: .
j_gene: TRBJ2-7
CDR3aa: CASSKDLVAGVPPEQYF
CDR3nt: TGTGCCAGCAGCAAAGATTTGGTAGCGGGAGTGCCGCCCGAGCAGTACTTC

v_gene: TRBV20-1
abundance: few
d_gene: .
j_gene: TRBJ1-2
CDR3aa: CSARRYSGQYGYTF
CDR3nt: TGCAGTGCTAGACGGTATTCGGGGCAGTATGGCTACACCTTC

v_gene: TRBV2
abundance: many
d_gene: TRBD1
j_gene: TRBJ1-1
CDR3aa: CASSVTGRNTEAFF
CDR3nt: TGTGCCAGCAGCGTGACAGGGCGAAACACTGAAGCTTTCTTT

v_gene: TRBV5-1
abundance: many
d_gene: .
j_gene: TRBJ2-3
CDR3aa: CASRVATHGSSTDTQYF
CDR3nt: TGCGCCAGCAGGGTAGCGACCCATGGGTCCAGCACAGATACGCAGTATTTT

v_gene: TRBV23-1
abundance: .
d_gene: TRBD1
j_gene: TRBJ2-7
CDR3aa: CASSESNRGEQYF
CDR3nt: TGTGCCAGCAGCGAATCGAACAGGGGAGAGCAGTACTTC

v_gene: TRBV7-6
abundance: .
d_gene: TRBD2
j_gene: TRBJ2-1
CDR3aa: CASSSLTGTSGYNEQFF
CDR3nt: TGTGCCAGCAGCTCTTTAACCGGGACTAGCGGATACAATGAGCAGTTCTTC

v_gene: TRBV6-5
abundance: .
d_gene: TRBD2
j_gene: TRBJ2-3
CDR3aa: CASSYSPTTSGRTDTQYF
CDR3nt: TGTGCCAGCAGTTACTCTCCCACCACTAGCGGGAGAACAGATACGCAGTATTTT

v_gene: TRBV20-1
abundance: .
d_gene: .
j_gene: TRBJ2-1
CDR3aa: CSAMTGGGRWAYNEQFF
CDR3nt: TGCAGTGCTATGACGGGGGGCGGGAGATGGGCCTACAATGAGCAGTTCTTC

v_gene: TRBV20-1
abundance: many
d_gene: TRBD1
j_gene: TRBJ1-1
CDR3aa: CSAPDRGRLGAEAFF
CDR3nt: TGCAGTGCTCCCGACAGGGGGCGTCTTGGTGCTGAAGCTTTCTTT

v_gene: TRBV20-1
abundance: few
d_gene: TRBD2
j_gene: TRBJ2-1
CDR3aa: CSARDASGRMYNEQFF
CDR3nt: TGCAGTGCTAGAGACGCGAGCGGGAGGATGTACAATGAGCAGTTCTTC

v_gene: TRBV6-2/TRBV6-3
abundance: many
d_gene: TRBD1
j_gene: TRBJ1-1
CDR3aa: CASSSSGGITEAFF
CDR3nt: TGTGCCAGCAGTTCGTCAGGGGGGATCACTGAAGCTTTCTTT

v_gene: TRBV10-2
abundance: .
d_gene: .
j_gene: TRBJ1-2
CDR3aa: CASSELGQGNYGYTF
CDR3nt: TGCGCCAGCAGTGAGCTTGGGCAGGGGAACTATGGCTACACCTTC

v_gene: TRBV20-1
abundance: few
d_gene: .
j_gene: TRBJ2-3
CDR3aa: CSADGISDTADTQYF
CDR3nt: TGCAGTGCTGACGGGATTTCGGATACAGCAGATACGCAGTATTTT

v_gene: TRBV20-1
abundance: .
d_gene: .
j_gene: TRBJ2-3
CDR3aa: CSARFAITDTQYF
CDR3nt: TGCAGTGCTAGATTCGCGATCACAGATACGCAGTATTTT

v_gene: TRBV6-1
abundance: .
d_gene: .
j_gene: TRBJ2-2
CDR3aa: CASTLVGLASTGELFF
CDR3nt: TGTGCCAGCACTCTCGTTGGGCTAGCGAGCACCGGGGAGCTGTTTTTT

v_gene: TRBV24-1
abundance: few
d_gene: .
j_gene: TRBJ2-3
CDR3aa: CATSVFVGGTDTQYF
CDR3nt: TGTGCCACCAGTGTTTTCGTAGGGGGCACAGATACGCAGTATTTT

v_gene: TRBV4-2
abundance: few
d_gene: TRBD1
j_gene: TRBJ1-4
CDR3aa: CASSQGDSLFF
CDR3nt: TGTGCCAGCAGCCAGGGGGACAGCCTGTTTTTT

v_gene: TRBV6-4
abundance: .
d_gene: .
j_gene: TRBJ1-1
CDR3aa: CASSPEGRATEAFF
CDR3nt: TGTGCCAGCAGCCCCGAGGGTAGGGCCACTGAAGCTTTCTTT

v_gene: TRBV11-1
abundance: few
d_gene: .
j_gene: TRBJ2-2
CDR3aa: CASSYGTAPTGELFF
CDR3nt: TGTGCCAGCAGCTATGGGACGGCCCCAACCGGGGAGCTGTTTTTT

v_gene: TRBV2
abundance: .
d_gene: .
j_gene: TRBJ2-7
CDR3aa: CASILGRGGREQYF
CDR3nt: .

v_gene: TRBV6-2/TRBV6-3
abundance: .
d_gene: TRBD1
j_gene: TRBJ2-7
CDR3aa: CASSWAGGEQYF
CDR3nt: TGTGCCAGCAGCTGGGCAGGGGGCGAGCAGTACTTC

v_gene: TRBV7-3
abundance: many
d_gene: .
j_gene: TRBJ2-2
CDR3aa: CASSQGGFAGVNTGELFF
CDR3nt: TGTGCCAGCAGCCAAGGGGGGTTCGCGGGAGTAAACACCGGGGAGCTGTTTTTT

v_gene: TRBV2
abundance: few
d_gene: .
j_gene: TRBJ1-2
CDR3aa: CASSEGPYGYTF
CDR3nt: TGTGCCAGCAGTGAGGGGCCCTATGGCTACACCTTC

v_gene: TRBV5-4
abundance: .
d_gene: TRBD1
j_gene: TRBJ2-2
CDR3aa: CASSLAGTATGELFF
CDR3nt: TGTGCCAGCAGCTTGGCGGGGACAGCTACCGGGGAGCTGTTTTTT

v_gene: TRBV20-1
abundance: .
d_gene: TRBD1
j_gene: TRBJ1-1
CDR3aa: CSGVPGGLGAFF
CDR3nt: TGCAGTGGAGTGCCAGGGGGCTTGGGAGCTTTCTTT

v_gene: TRBV6-6
abundance: many
d_gene: .
j_gene: TRBJ2-2
CDR3aa: CASSYLGAGELFF
CDR3nt: TGTGCCAGCAGTTACTTAGGGGCCGGGGAGCTGTTTTTT

v_gene: TRBV7-6
abundance: many
d_gene: TRBD1
j_gene: TRBJ1-1
CDR3aa: CASSGEGQVEAFF
CDR3nt: TGTGCCAGCAGCGGAGAAGGACAGGTTGAAGCTTTCTTT